Below are 19 T cell receptor beta chains sequenced from a single sample in a study of CD8+CD57+ T cells in acquired aplastic anemia. Genomic DNA acted as the template from which TCR beta VDJ combination and CDR3 sequence profiling were carried out. TCRdb itself ran the reads through MiXCR, one entry per CDR3 protein. The repertoire includes roughly 190,000 distinct CDR3 sequences, approximately 52% of them detected once, and approximately 15% sits in the top ten. The sample consisted of sorted CD4+, CD8+, or CD8+CD57+ T cells (not recorded which) from PBMCs. The source is a human donor in good health, serving as a control.

The rearrangement uses TRBV18 and TRBJ2-7; D might be TRBD1 (5 bases). Germline V gene data show CDR1 as KGHSH and CDR2 as LQKENI. With 8 bases removed from V and 3 bases from J, the gap between germline ends came to 20 bases. The CDR3 length is 15 residues. CDR3 coding DNA: TGTGCCAGCACCAGTTCAGGGAATGGGCTCTACGAGCAGTACTTC. Protein sequence: CASTSSGNGLYEQYF.

This clonotype was counted ten times or more. The chain uses TRBV7-9 and TRBJ2-7; TRBD2 might be the D (7 bases). Germline V gene lookup returns CDR1 SEHNR and CDR2 FQNEAQ (reference sequence). The CDR3 totals 16 residues. V lost 0 bases, J lost 3 bases, and 15 bases lay in between. CDR3 region: CASSLASGGSLYEQYF. In nucleotides, the CDR3 is TGTGCCAGCAGCTTAGCGTCGGGGGGCTCCCTCTACGAGCAGTACTTC.

The sample holds many counts of this clonotype. CDR3 nucleotides: TGCGCCAGCAGCCAAGGCCGGGACCGACACTATGGCTACACCTTC. Protein product: CASSQGRDRHYGYTF. This chain connects TRBV4-3 to TRBJ1-2, with D possibly matching TRBD1 (5 bases). Trimming removed 1 base from V and 3 bases from J, with 12 bases in between. Per the germline V gene, CDR1 is LGHNA and CDR2 is YSLEER. This CDR3 has 15 residues.

Notes on this clonotype: This could be a read error, since a much larger clone is one nucleotide away. V is TRBV6-4 and J is TRBJ1-1; a possible D gene is TRBD1 (5 bases). The CDR3 is made up of 13 amino acids. Germline values: CDR1 MRHNA, CDR2 SNTAGT. This CDR3 reads CVSSGTGSTEAFF. The CDR3 region has the DNA TGTGTCAGCAGCGGGACGGGGAGCACTGAAGCTTTCTTT.

This clonotype was found many times. This rearrangement joins TRBV19 to TRBJ1-1; perhaps TRBD1 as D (5 bases). The CDR3 is 14 amino acids. CDR1 is LNHDA, CDR2 SQIVND, per germline (reference sequence). Deletions cut 7 bases from V and 1 base from J, with 13 bases between. This CDR3 reads CASIGRQRNTEAFF. Here the CDR3 DNA reads TGTGCCAGTATCGGGAGACAGAGGAACACTGAAGCTTTCTTT.

At least ten counts were recorded for this clonotype. This rearrangement joins TRBV20-1 to TRBJ2-5; D is possibly TRBD1 (5 bases). Germline assignment: CDR1 DFQATT and CDR2 SNEGSKA (reference sequence). V shed 6 bases and J shed 3 bases, with 17 bases lying between them. The CDR3 spans 14 residues. Here the CDR3 reads CSAPYAGLEETQYF. The DNA of the CDR3 is TGCAGTGCCCCTTACGCAGGGCTTGAAGAGACCCAGTACTTC.

The chain uses TRBV2 and TRBJ1-6, with D unclear. CDR1 SNHLY and CDR2 FYNNEI come from the germline V gene. This CDR3 region has 15 residues. V was pared by 1 base and J by 12 bases, with 16 bases between. The CDR3 loop is CASSEDGRLSLPLHF. CDR3 bases: TGTGCCAGCAGTGAAGACGGCCGGTTAAGTTTACCCCTCCACTTT.

This clonotype occurred many times. V is TRBV12-3 or TRBV12-4 and J is TRBJ2-3; D assignment may be TRBD1 or TRBD2 (6 bases each). The V and J ends lost 3 bases and 0 bases respectively, with 16 bases between them. CDR3 length equals 17 residues. The CDR3 coding sequence is TGTGCCAGCAGTTTTTCCTTGTGGGGGGCTAGCACAGATACGCAGTATTTT. It encodes CASSFSLWGASTDTQYF.

The chain recombines TRBV7-9 with TRBJ1-3, with 8 bases identical to TRBD1. The CDR3 totals 15 residues. V was clipped by 5 bases and J by 0 bases; unmatched bases: 3. CDR1 is SEHNR, CDR2 FQNEAQ, per germline (reference sequence). DNA of the CDR3: TGTGCCAGCAGCGTGACAGGGGTCTCTGGAAACACCATATATTTT. The encoded protein is CASSVTGVSGNTIYF.

The chain joins TRBV2 to TRBJ2-1; the match to TRBD2 covers 11 bases. CDR1 is SNHLY and CDR2 is FYNNEI in the germline V gene. This CDR3 comprises 14 residues. The V segment lost 7 bases and the J segment 6 bases; nucleotides outside the gene matches: 5. The CDR3 bases are TGTGCCAGCATACTAGCGGGGGCCGGCAATGAGCAGTTCTTC. This codes for CASILAGAGNEQFF.

The chain uses TRBV5-1 and TRBJ2-7, with TRBD1 matching 10 bases. Per the germline V gene, CDR1 is SGHRS and CDR2 is YFSETQ. Trimming took 4 bases from V and 4 from J; bases not matched to a gene: 17. The CDR3 covers 18 residues. This CDR3 is CASSPRDRGRRPGYEQYF. The CDR3 DNA reads as TGCGCCAGCAGCCCCCGGGACAGGGGCAGACGGCCTGGGTACGAGCAGTACTTC. Together with reference TRBV5-1 and TRBJ2-7, the CDR3 gives the full variable domain: KAGVTQTPRYLIKTRGQQVTLSCSPISGHRSVSWYQQTPGQGLQFLFEYFSETQRNKGNFPGRFSGRQFSNSRSEMNVSTLELGDSALYLCASSPRDRGRRPGYEQYFGPGTRLTVT.

This chain uses TRBV2 with TRBJ1-5; no clear D. From germline, CDR1 is SNHLY and CDR2 FYNNEI. The V end lost 7 bases, the J end lost 1 base, and 8 bases lay between the germline ends. The CDR3 is 13 amino acids. CDR3 DNA sequence: TGTGCCAGCATGGTAGGGAGCAATCAGCCCCAGCATTTT. Translation: CASMVGSNQPQHF.

This clonotype has at least ten counts. This sequence joins TRBV24-1 and TRBJ2-2; 15 nucleotides agree with TRBD2. The CDR3 is made up of 18 amino acids. Germline V lookup: CDR1 KGHDR, CDR2 SFDVKD. Trimming took 3 bases from V and 5 from J; bases not matched to a gene: 6. The CDR3 reads CATSDPGLAGGVTGELFF. The CDR3 DNA sequence: TGTGCCACCAGTGATCCGGGACTAGCGGGAGGAGTTACCGGGGAGCTGTTTTTT.

This clonotype occurred many times. The rearrangement links TRBV7-8 to TRBJ2-7; 9 nucleotides agree with TRBD2. Per germline, CDR1 SGHVS and CDR2 FQNEAQ. The CDR3 extends over 17 amino acids. The V and J ends lost 0 bases and 0 bases, in that order; junction bases with no gene match: 6. CDR3 in amino acids: CASSLAVSSGISYEQYF. The DNA of the CDR3 is TGTGCCAGCAGCTTAGCGGTATCTAGCGGGATCTCCTACGAGCAGTACTTC.

The rearrangement uses TRBV19 and TRBJ2-7; D gene ambiguous. The V end was cut by 3 bases, the J end by 3 bases, with 9 bases between. CDR3 length: 13 amino acids. CDR1 and CDR2 from the germline V gene are LNHDA and SQIVND (reference sequence). CDR3: CASSISFFYEQYF. The CDR3, as DNA: TGTGCCAGTAGTATCAGTTTCTTCTACGAGCAGTACTTC.

V is TRBV11-3 and J is TRBJ2-5; TRBD1 matches at 8 bases. Trimming removed 4 bases from V and 0 bases from J; junction bases left unmatched: 7. The germline V gene encodes CDR1 SGHNT and CDR2 YENEEA. The CDR3 contains 16 residues. CDR3 bases: TGTGCCAGCAGCTGGGCCGGGACAGGAGACCAAGAGACCCAGTACTTC. Amino acids: CASSWAGTGDQETQYF.

This clonotype has at least ten counts. The rearrangement uses TRBV6-5 and TRBJ2-7; D gene unclear. The length of the CDR3 is 13 residues. With 6 bases removed from V and 1 base from J, the gap between germline ends came to 10 bases. Germline lookup yields CDR1 MNHEY and CDR2 SVGAGI. The CDR3 nucleotides read TGTGCCAGCAGGAAAGGGCCGTCCTACGAGCAGTACTTC. Translation: CASRKGPSYEQYF.

On this clonotype itself: A much larger clone lies a single base off, so this may be a read error. The chain combines TRBV28 with TRBJ1-1; unclear D gene. CDR1 and CDR2 from the germline V gene are MDHEN and SYDVKM. This CDR3 contains 13 residues. In nucleotides, the CDR3 is TGTGCCAGCAGTCTTATAGGGAGGTCTGAACCTTTCTTT. This gives the protein CASSLIGRSEPFF.

This chain connects TRBV5-4 to TRBJ2-7; D is unresolved. The germline V gene encodes CDR1 SGHNT and CDR2 YYREEE (reference sequence). This CDR3 contains 11 residues. Trimming took off 3 bases at V and 5 bases at J, with 6 bases between the two ends. The CDR3, as DNA: TGTGCCAGCAGCTCCCGGGACGAGCAGTACTTC. As protein: CASSSRDEQYF.